The next 24 T cell receptor beta chains were all read from a single sample in a study of cytomegalovirus exposure and HLA in healthy donors (dated by TCRdb to the late 2010s). Library prep was done by the immunoSEQ multiplex PCR assay. For the multiplex PCR, a mixture combining 60 forward primers for TCR Vbeta segments and 13 reverse primers for TCR Jbeta segments was used. As stored in TCRdb, this immuneACCESS dataset retains in-frame rearrangements with V and J assigned. A fraction of the clones does not appear; measured against another copy, unresolved V genes explain less than half of the discrepancy, and the remainder lacks a known reason. Per the sample table, the count is approximately 37,000 clones. The ten largest account for approximately 8.4% of the sample. The sample taken for sequencing was PBMCs. These receptors were obtained from a man in his forties or fifties in good health and CMV-seropositive.

The gene calls are TRBV9 and TRBJ2-7; 13 nucleotides match TRBD2. Germline CDR1 and CDR2: SGDLS and YYNGEE. V shed 0 bases, J shed 5 bases, and the junction held 2 bases outside the gene matches. The CDR3 covers 15 residues. The CDR3 coding sequence is TGTGCCAGCAGCGTAGGGACTAGCGGGAGCCACGAGCAGTACTTC. Protein product: CASSVGTSGSHEQYF.

The rearrangement links TRBV5-6 to TRBJ2-7; TRBD1 might be the D (5 bases). The CDR3 covers 12 residues. The V gene lost 2 bases and the J gene lost 5 bases, with 8 bases spanning the gap. Germline V CDR1 and CDR2: SGHDT, YYEEEE. The CDR3 nucleotides are TGTGCCAGCAGCTTTCTAGGGGACGAGCAGTACTTC. Translating gives CASSFLGDEQYF.

The chain recombines TRBV5-5 with TRBJ2-7, with D possibly matching TRBD1 (5 bases). V lost 1 base and J lost 4, with 15 bases in between. CDR3 length equals 15 residues. The germline V gene encodes CDR1 SGHKS and CDR2 YYEKEE (reference sequence). CDR3 protein: CASSLRQGMLYEQYF. CDR3 DNA: TGTGCCAGCAGCTTGAGGCAGGGAATGCTGTACGAGCAGTACTTC.

The V call is TRBV9, the J call TRBJ2-3, with D possibly TRBD2 on 5 matching bases. Looked up from germline, CDR1 is SGDLS and CDR2 is YYNGEE. CDR3 length: 14 residues. V was shortened by 4 bases and J by 0 bases, with 9 bases between the two germline ends. The chain's CDR3 is CASSRTGSTDTQYF. DNA of the CDR3: TGTGCCAGCAGCCGGACGGGAAGCACAGATACGCAGTATTTT.

The chain couples TRBV6-1 to TRBJ1-5; weak D call: TRBD1 (5 bases). CDR1 is MNHNS, CDR2 SASEGT, per germline. The CDR3 has 14 residues. The V end was cut by 9 bases, the J end by 2 bases, with 14 bases between. CDR3 DNA: TGTGCCAGTGAGGGGCGGGGTGGCAATCAGCCCCAGCATTTT. Translating gives CASEGRGGNQPQHF.

The V gene is TRBV12-5, the J gene TRBJ2-7; maybe TRBD1 (5 bases). This CDR3 region has 17 residues. Germline CDR1 and CDR2: LGHNT and FRNRAP. The germline V and J ends were trimmed by 0 bases and 0 bases, with 15 bases remaining between them. The CDR3 bases are TGTGCTAGTGGTTTGGTACTCAAGACAGACCCCTCCTACGAGCAGTACTTC. It specifies CASGLVLKTDPSYEQYF.

V usage is TRBV5-1 and J usage is TRBJ2-3, with 10 nucleotides matching TRBD2. V shed 4 bases and J 0 bases; nucleotides not matched to a gene: 5. The length of the CDR3 is 16 residues. Germline CDR1 is SGHRS and CDR2 is YFSETQ. The CDR3 loop is CASSPLAGSSTDTQYF. In DNA form, the CDR3 reads TGCGCCAGCAGCCCACTAGCGGGATCTAGCACAGATACGCAGTATTTT. The entire variable domain, with the rest obtained from reference TRBV5-1 and TRBJ2-3, is as follows: KAGVTQTPRYLIKTRGQQVTLSCSPISGHRSVSWYQQTPGQGLQFLFEYFSETQRNKGNFPGRFSGRQFSNSRSEMNVSTLELGDSALYLCASSPLAGSSTDTQYFGPGTRLTVL.

This chain connects TRBV5-6 to TRBJ2-5; 8 nucleotides match TRBD2. V lost 3 bases, J lost 4 bases, and 8 bases stayed unmatched. The germline gives CDR1 SGHDT, CDR2 YYEEEE. CDR3 size: 15 residues. In nucleotides, the CDR3 is TGTGCCAGCAGCTCCCTTCTAGCGGGCAGAGAGACCCAGTACTTC. Translation gives CASSSLLAGRETQYF.

The chain recombines TRBV30 with TRBJ1-5; D perhaps matches TRBD1 (6 bases). Germline V gene data show CDR1 as GTSNPN and CDR2 as SVGIG (reference sequence). Trimming took 0 bases from V and 2 from J, leaving 20 bases between them. The CDR3 has 18 amino acids. CDR3 protein: CAWSVNTAGVYGNQPQHF. Here the CDR3 DNA reads TGTGCCTGGAGTGTAAATACGGCAGGGGTTTATGGCAATCAGCCCCAGCATTTT.

The chain uses TRBV5-8 and TRBJ2-2; the D is unclear. With 4 bases removed from V and 1 base from J, the gap between germline ends came to 14 bases. CDR3 length: 16 residues. The germline V gene has CDR1 SGHTS and CDR2 YDEGEE. The CDR3 bases are TGTGCCAGCAGCCACCAACAGAGTCTGAACACCGGGGAGCTGTTTTTT. It codes for CASSHQQSLNTGELFF.

This chain joins TRBV27 and TRBJ1-3, with D perhaps TRBD1 (6 bases). CDR1 is MNHEY and CDR2 is SMNVEV in the germline V gene (reference sequence). The germline V and J ends were trimmed by 3 bases and 0 bases, with 9 bases remaining between them. The CDR3 consists of 15 residues. The CDR3 sequence: CASSLTGSSGNTIYF. The CDR3 DNA sequence: TGTGCCAGCAGTTTGACAGGCAGCTCTGGAAACACCATATATTTT.

The chain is built from TRBV27 and TRBJ2-7; 10 positions agree with TRBD2. The CDR3 consists of 16 residues. Trimming took 1 base from V and 2 from J; bases not matched to a gene: 5. Germline V gives CDR1 MNHEY, CDR2 SMNVEV (reference sequence). The DNA for the CDR3 is TGTGCCAGCAGTTTATATGGAGCGGGAGGGGCCTACGAGCAGTACTTC. Translation gives CASSLYGAGGAYEQYF.

This chain connects TRBV11-2 to TRBJ2-3; D might be TRBD2 (6 bases). CDR1 and CDR2 from the germline V gene are SGHAT and FQNNGV. The germline V and J ends were trimmed by 5 bases and 0 bases, with 15 bases remaining between them. There are 16 residues in the CDR3. CDR3 sequence reads: CASSLWPGLSTDTQYF. The CDR3 DNA reads TGTGCCAGCAGCCTCTGGCCGGGACTCAGCACAGATACGCAGTATTTT.

The chain employs TRBV19 and TRBJ2-7; unclear D gene. Trimming took 5 bases from V and 2 from J, leaving 10 bases between them. Germline assignment: CDR1 LNHDA and CDR2 SQIVND (reference sequence). This CDR3 has 13 amino acids. DNA of the CDR3: TGTGCCAGTAGTCCCCCCGGTGCCTACGAGCAGTACTTC. Its translation is CASSPPGAYEQYF.

The chain carries TRBV11-2 and TRBJ2-3; the D gene is possibly TRBD1 (6 bases). This CDR3 is built from 15 residues. In germline, CDR1 is SGHAT, CDR2 FQNNGV. Trimming took off 5 bases at V and 1 base at J, with 13 bases between the two ends. DNA of the CDR3: TGTGCCAGCAGCCAGCTGGGGGCCCGCACAGATACGCAGTATTTT. It encodes CASSQLGARTDTQYF.

As for this clone: The same CDR3 can be traced to other DNA sequences in this sample. The rearrangement uses TRBV18 and TRBJ2-5; TRBD1 matches 8 bases. The germline V gene encodes CDR1 KGHSH and CDR2 LQKENI. The CDR3 runs 14 residues. J was trimmed by 5 bases and V by 4 bases; bases with no gene match: 6. The CDR3 protein is CASSLSTGAETQYF. CDR3 nucleotide sequence: TGTGCCAGCTCACTCTCGACAGGGGCGGAGACCCAGTACTTC.

The J gene is TRBJ1-2, the V gene TRBV5-6; D not resolved. Germline V CDR1 and CDR2: SGHDT, YYEEEE. The germline V and J ends were trimmed by 0 bases and 4 bases, with 10 bases remaining between them. The CDR3 runs to 14 residues. CDR3 bases: TGTGCCAGCAGCTTGGGTGGAGCTGGCTATGGCTACACCTTC. As protein: CASSLGGAGYGYTF.

This sequence joins TRBV18 and TRBJ1-1, with D unclear. The CDR3 is made up of 15 amino acids. Germline V gene lookup returns CDR1 KGHSH and CDR2 LQKENI. V lost 0 bases and J lost 3, with 11 bases in between. This CDR3 reads CASSPPEDWYTEAFF. The CDR3 coding sequence is TGTGCCAGCTCACCACCGGAAGACTGGTACACTGAAGCTTTCTTT. The full variable domain, rest sourced from reference TRBV18 and TRBJ1-1, is NAGVMQNPRHLVRRRGQEARLRCSPMKGHSHVYWYRQLPEEGLKFMVYLQKENIIDESGMPKERFSAEFPKEGPSILRIQQVVRGDSAAYFCASSPPEDWYTEAFFGQGTRLTVV.

The rearrangement uses TRBV13 and TRBJ2-7, with D maybe TRBD2 (6 bases). The V end lost 4 bases, the J end lost 2 bases, and 12 bases lay between the germline ends. The CDR3 totals 14 residues. Germline loops: CDR1 PRHDT, CDR2 FYEKMQ (reference sequence). The CDR3 DNA sequence: TGTGCCAGCAGCTCCCGGACTACAACCTACGAGCAGTACTTC. This sequence encodes CASSSRTTTYEQYF.

The chain employs TRBV7-2 and TRBJ1-1; D is uncertain. The ends were cut back, 5 bases at V and 7 bases at J, with 17 bases in the middle. The CDR3 consists of 14 residues. Looked up from germline, CDR1 is SGHTA and CDR2 is FQGNSA. The CDR3 coding sequence is TGTGCCAGCAGCCCACATCGGGCGGGGAATGAAGCTTTCTTT. As protein: CASSPHRAGNEAFF.

This sequence joins TRBV29-1 and TRBJ1-2, with TRBD1 identical over 7 bases. Germline V gives CDR1 SQVTM, CDR2 ANQGSEA. The CDR3 contains 13 residues. V lost 7 bases to trimming and J lost 2 bases; unmatched junction nucleotides: 7. CDR3 sequence: CSAPTGDNYGYTF. The CDR3, as DNA: TGCAGCGCTCCCACAGGGGACAACTATGGCTACACCTTC.

The chain has TRBV28 and TRBJ2-7; TRBD1 matches 8 bases. Looked up from germline, CDR1 is MDHEN and CDR2 is SYDVKM. V lost 3 bases and J lost 2; bases outside the gene matches: 6. The CDR3 loop spans 15 amino acids. The CDR3 loop is CASSLIGTGTYEQYF. The CDR3 DNA reads as TGTGCCAGCAGTTTGATCGGGACAGGCACCTACGAGCAGTACTTC. Using reference TRBV28 and TRBJ2-7 for the parts outside the CDR3, the full variable domain is DVKVTQSSRYLVKRTGEKVFLECVQDMDHENMFWYRQDPGLGLRLIYFSYDVKMKEKGDIPEGYSVSREKKERFSLILESASTNQTSMYLCASSLIGTGTYEQYFGPGTRLTVT.

The chain has TRBV6-5 and TRBJ2-7, with 7 bases fitting TRBD1. The germline CDR1 and CDR2 sequences are MNHEY and SVGAGI. After removal of 0 bases from V and 0 bases from J, the junction contained 2 bases not matched to a gene. The CDR3 runs to 15 residues. In DNA, the CDR3 is TGTGCCAGCAGTTACTCCACAGGGGCCTCCTACGAGCAGTACTTC. It specifies CASSYSTGASYEQYF.

The chain's CDR3 is CASRTPGLAGGHEQFF. The CDR3 coding sequence is TGCGCCAGCAGGACACCGGGACTAGCGGGAGGACATGAGCAGTTCTTC. J is TRBJ2-1 and V is TRBV5-1; 15 bases are shared with TRBD2. The CDR3 contains 16 residues. The V gene end was trimmed by 5 bases and the J gene end by 8 bases; junction bases not matched to a gene: 8. Germline CDR1 and CDR2: SGHRS and YFSETQ.